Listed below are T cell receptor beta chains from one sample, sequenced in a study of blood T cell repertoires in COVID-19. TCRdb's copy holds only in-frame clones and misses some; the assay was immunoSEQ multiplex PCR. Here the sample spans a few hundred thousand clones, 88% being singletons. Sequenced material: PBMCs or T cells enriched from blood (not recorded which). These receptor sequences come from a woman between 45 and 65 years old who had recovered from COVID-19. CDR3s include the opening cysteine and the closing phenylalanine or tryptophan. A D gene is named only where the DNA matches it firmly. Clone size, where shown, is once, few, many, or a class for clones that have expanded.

TGTGCCAGCAGTCATACCGGGACAGGGGGCTTAAAGGGCTACACCTTC	CASSHTGTGGLKGYTF	TRBV27	TRBJ1-2	.	TRBD1
TGTGCCACCACAAGGTCAGGGGACACCGGGGAGCTGTTTTTT	CATTRSGDTGELFF	TRBV24-1	TRBJ2-2	.	.
TGTGCCAGCAGCCCGAGGGGTCGACAGGCCGCCGGCTACACCTTC	CASSPRGRQAAGYTF	TRBV3-1/TRBV3-2	TRBJ1-2	.	.
TGTGCCAGCTCACCGTCGGAGACCGGGGAGCTGTTTTTT	CASSPSETGELFF	TRBV18	TRBJ2-2	.	.
TGTGCCAGTACAAACAGGACTAGCGGGTCTTCCTACGAGCAGTACTTC	CASTNRTSGSSYEQYF	TRBV7-2	TRBJ2-7	few	TRBD2
TGTGCCAGCAGCCGAGCAGGGGGCCGGTATGGCTACACCTTC	CASSRAGGRYGYTF	TRBV5-6	TRBJ1-2	.	TRBD1
TGTGCCAGCAGAACCCAGGGACAACGCAATCAGCCCCAGCATTTT	CASRTQGQRNQPQHF	TRBV28	TRBJ1-5	.	.
TGTGCCAGCAGCTTGAGGGGTCCTGAGCAGTTCTTC	CASSLRGPEQFF	TRBV5-4	TRBJ2-1	.	.
TGTGCCAGCGGTAAAACAAACTATGGCTACACCTTC	CASGKTNYGYTF	TRBV28	TRBJ1-2	.	.
TGTGCCAGCACCCTGGGACTAGCCAACAATGAGCAGTTCTTC	CASTLGLANNEQFF	TRBV11-2	TRBJ2-1	.	TRBD2
TGTGCCTGGAGTGGGCGAGCGTTCTATAATTCACCCCTCCACTTT	CAWSGRAFYNSPLHF	TRBV30	TRBJ1-6	.	.
TGTGCCAGCAGCCCTGGACATATCGGTCAGCCCCAGCATTTT	CASSPGHIGQPQHF	TRBV5-6	TRBJ1-5	.	.
TGCGCCAGCAGCCAAATGGCGGGGCCGGGTGAAAAACTGTTTTTT	CASSQMAGPGEKLFF	TRBV5-1	TRBJ1-4	.	.
TGTGCCACCAGCACCCACCCGGGGGGGGGCATGAACACTGAAGCTTTCTTT	CATSTHPGGGMNTEAFF	TRBV15	TRBJ1-1	.	.
TGTGCCACGAAGGCTGGGGGAGGGCCCACCGGGGAGCTGTTTTTT	CATKAGGGPTGELFF	TRBV7-3	TRBJ2-2	.	TRBD2
TGTGCCAGCAGCCCGGAAGCTCGGGGTCTGAACACTGAAGCTTTCTTT	CASSPEARGLNTEAFF	TRBV5-4	TRBJ1-1	many	.
TGTGCCAGCAGTGAGCTGCAACAGGGGGCTTACACCGGGGAGCTGTTTTTT	CASSELQQGAYTGELFF	TRBV2	TRBJ2-2	.	TRBD1
TGCGCCAGCAGCTTGACGAGTCTAAACCAAGAGACCCAGTACTTC	CASSLTSLNQETQYF	TRBV5-1	TRBJ2-5	.	.
TGCAGCGCAGAGGGACAGAGGGGGGGAAACACCATATATTTT	CSAEGQRGGNTIYF	TRBV29-1	TRBJ1-3	.	TRBD1
TGCGCCAGCAGCCAAGATATGGCTAGCGGGAGGATCAATGAGCAGTTCTTC	CASSQDMASGRINEQFF	TRBV4-3	TRBJ2-1	.	TRBD2
TGTGCCAGCAGTTACGGGGGGTCCTCTGGAAACACCATATATTTT	CASSYGGSSGNTIYF	TRBV7-2	TRBJ1-3	once	.
TGTGCCAGCAGTGAACGGGGAGGTTGGACTGAAGCTTTCTTT	CASSERGGWTEAFF	TRBV6-1	TRBJ1-1	once	.
TGTGCCAGCAGCGTAACGGGACTAGCGGGAGGACTGCTGTTCTTC	CASSVTGLAGGLLFF	TRBV7-3	TRBJ2-1	.	TRBD2